The sequence of this T cell receptor beta chain was determined in a study of cytomegalovirus exposure and HLA in healthy donors. Primers included in the PCR were 60 Vbeta and 13 Jbeta primers. The table came from immunoSEQ multiplex PCR; TCRdb's copy has only in-frame clones and leaves some out. The sample holds approximately 150,000 clones, around 78% seen once. Findings of the study overall: A later analysis linked a missense DCLRE1C variant to TCR beta V- and J-gene trimming. The authors reported that TCR beta sequences could predict HLA-A and HLA-B alleles. These predictions were accurate for most subjects in the first cohort.

Trimming shortened V by 0 bases and J by 5 bases, and 20 bases separated the two germline ends. CDR1 is SGHKS, CDR2 YYEKEE, per germline (reference sequence). This CDR3 is 17 amino acids long. This clone was observed a single time. Its specificity is not known. The rearrangement uses TRBV5-5 and TRBJ2-5; D possibly corresponds to TRBD2 (5 bases). The sequence was collected from a woman between 18 and 29 years old in good health and CMV-seronegative. The material sequenced was PBMCs. The CDR3 here is CASSLARYGLSGETQYF. The CDR3 nucleotides are TGTGCCAGCAGCTTGGCCCGTTACGGACTTTCGGGGGAGACCCAGTACTTC.